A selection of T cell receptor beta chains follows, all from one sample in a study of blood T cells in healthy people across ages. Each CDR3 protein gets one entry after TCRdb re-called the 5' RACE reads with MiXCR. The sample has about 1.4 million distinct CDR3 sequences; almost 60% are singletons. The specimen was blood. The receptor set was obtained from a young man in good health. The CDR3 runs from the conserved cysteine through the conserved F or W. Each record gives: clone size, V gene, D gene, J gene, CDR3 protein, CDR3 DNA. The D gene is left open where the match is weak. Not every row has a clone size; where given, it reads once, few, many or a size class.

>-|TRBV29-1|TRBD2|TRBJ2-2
CSVTPAGGPVTGELFF
TGCAGCGTGACGCCAGCGGGAGGGCCTGTCACCGGGGAGCTGTTTTTT
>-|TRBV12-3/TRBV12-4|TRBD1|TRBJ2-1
CASSSGGQGSYNEQFF
TGTGCCAGCAGTTCAGGAGGACAGGGGTCCTACAATGAGCAGTTCTTC
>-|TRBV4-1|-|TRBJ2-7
CASSQVHGTLGSYEQYF
TGCGCCAGCAGCCAAGTTCATGGGACCCTGGGCTCCTACGAGCAGTACTTC
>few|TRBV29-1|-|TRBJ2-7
CSATGNSYEQYF
TGCAGCGCGACGGGCAATTCCTACGAGCAGTACTTC
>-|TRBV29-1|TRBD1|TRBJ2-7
CSAEKTGDYEQYF
TGCAGCGCCGAAAAGACAGGGGACTACGAGCAGTACTTC
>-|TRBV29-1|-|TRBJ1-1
CSVKDSPEAFF
TGCAGCGTCAAAGACAGCCCTGAAGCTTTCTTT
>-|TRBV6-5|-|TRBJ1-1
CASSYSYAGNTEAFF
TGTGCCAGCAGTTACTCGTATGCAGGCAACACTGAAGCTTTCTTT
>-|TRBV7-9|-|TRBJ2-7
CASSAQVDSYEQYF
TGTGCCAGCAGCGCACAGGTGGACTCCTACGAGCAGTACTTC
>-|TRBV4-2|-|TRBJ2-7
CASSQGDHSSYNEQYF
TGTGCCAGCAGCCAAGGGGACCACAGCTCCTACAATGAGCAGTACTTC
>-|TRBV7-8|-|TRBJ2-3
CASSLRSTQYF
TGTGCCAGCAGCCTTCGAAGTACGCAGTATTTT
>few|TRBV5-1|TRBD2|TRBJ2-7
CASSLRSGLAGNEQYF
TGCGCCAGCAGCTTGAGGTCAGGACTAGCGGGCAATGAGCAGTACTTC
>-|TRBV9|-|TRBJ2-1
CASSAHPSVNEQFF
TGTGCCAGCAGCGCCCACCCGAGCGTGAATGAGCAGTTCTTC
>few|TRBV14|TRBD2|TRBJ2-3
CASSQLDILYTSGVTDTQYF
TGTGCCAGCAGCCAACTCGACATCCTGTATACTAGCGGGGTCACAGATACGCAGTATTTT
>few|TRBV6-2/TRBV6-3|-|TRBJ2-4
CASSPTPRIQYF
TGTGCCAGCAGCCCCACCCCGCGCATTCAGTACTTC
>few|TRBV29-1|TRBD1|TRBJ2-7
CSVFGQGGYEQYF
TGCAGCGTGTTCGGACAGGGAGGCTACGAGCAGTACTTC
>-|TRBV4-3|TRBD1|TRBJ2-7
CASSLFTGGRGYEQYF
TGCGCCAGCAGCCTTTTTACAGGGGGCAGGGGCTACGAGCAGTACTTC
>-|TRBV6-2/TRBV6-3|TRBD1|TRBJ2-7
CASSYKPGQGIYEQYF
TGTGCCAGCAGCTATAAACCGGGACAGGGGATTTACGAGCAGTACTTC
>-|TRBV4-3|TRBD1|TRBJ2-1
CASSPDRESNEQFF
TGCGCCAGCAGTCCAGACAGGGAGAGCAATGAGCAGTTCTTC
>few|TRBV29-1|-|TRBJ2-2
CSVLYAPANTGELFF
TGCAGCGTCCTGTATGCGCCCGCGAACACCGGGGAGCTGTTTTTT
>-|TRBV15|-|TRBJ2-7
CVTEMADSYEQYF
TGTGTCACCGAGATGGCCGACTCCTACGAGCAGTACTTC
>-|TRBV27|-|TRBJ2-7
CASTLYGGYEQYF
TGTGCCAGCACTCTCTATGGGGGCTACGAGCAGTACTTC
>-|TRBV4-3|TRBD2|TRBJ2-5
CASSPLRAGGYNEQYF
TGCGCCAGCAGCCCCCTCAGAGCGGGGGGGTACAATGAGCAGTACTTC
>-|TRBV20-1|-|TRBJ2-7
CSARLDWTVRYEQYF
TGCAGTGCTCGTTTAGACTGGACGGTGAGATACGAGCAGTACTTC
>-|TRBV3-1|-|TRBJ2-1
CASSQVAINEQFF
TGTGCCAGCAGCCAAGTGGCGATAAATGAGCAGTTCTTC
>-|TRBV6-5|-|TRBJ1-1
CASSLLPEVLNTEAFF
TGTGCCAGCAGTTTACTCCCTGAGGTACTAAACACTGAAGCTTTCTTT
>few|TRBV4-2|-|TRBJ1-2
CASSHDQGDPYGYTF
TGTGCCAGCAGCCATGACCAGGGAGATCCCTATGGCTACACCTTC
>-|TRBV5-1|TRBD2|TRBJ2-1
CASSLQSSGVTEQFF
TGCGCCAGCAGCTTGCAGTCTAGCGGGGTTACTGAGCAGTTCTTC
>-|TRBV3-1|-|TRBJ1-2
CASSPIGGNYGYTF
TGTGCCAGCAGCCCAATTGGGGGGAACTATGGCTACACCTTC
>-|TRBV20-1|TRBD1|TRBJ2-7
CSAIGTDHYEQYF
TGCAGTGCTATTGGGACAGACCACTACGAGCAGTACTTC
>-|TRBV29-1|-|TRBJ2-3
CSVDWWERGTDTQYF
TGCAGCGTTGACTGGTGGGAAAGGGGCACAGATACGCAGTATTTT
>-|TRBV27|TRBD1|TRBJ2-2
CASSKAGQGRTGELFF
TGTGCCAGCAGCAAAGCTGGACAGGGACGCACCGGGGAGCTGTTTTTT
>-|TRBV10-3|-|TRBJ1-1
CAISDQPAMNTEAFF
TGTGCCATCAGTGACCAACCAGCGATGAACACTGAAGCTTTCTTT
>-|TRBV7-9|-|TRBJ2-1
CASGPGLTSYYNEQFF
TGTGCCAGCGGCCCCGGACTGACTAGTTATTACAATGAGCAGTTCTTC
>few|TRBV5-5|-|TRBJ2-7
CASSQTGRKDYEQYF
TGTGCCAGCAGCCAGACAGGGAGGAAGGATTACGAGCAGTACTTC
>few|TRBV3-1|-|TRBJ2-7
CASSRPGSGTYEQYF
TGTGCCAGCAGCCGCCCCGGTAGCGGTACCTACGAGCAGTACTTC
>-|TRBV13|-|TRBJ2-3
CASSLPSTDDTQYF
TGTGCCAGCAGCTTACCCTCTACAGACGATACGCAGTATTTT
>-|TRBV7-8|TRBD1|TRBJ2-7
CASSLGRWDRVVNKQYF
TGTGCCAGCAGCTTAGGTAGATGGGACAGGGTAGTGAATAAGCAGTACTTC
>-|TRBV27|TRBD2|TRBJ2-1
CASRLAGGEQFF
TGTGCCAGCAGACTAGCGGGAGGTGAGCAGTTCTTC
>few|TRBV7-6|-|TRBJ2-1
CASSLAPDESYNEQFF
TGTGCCAGCAGCTTAGCTCCGGACGAATCCTACAATGAGCAGTTCTTC
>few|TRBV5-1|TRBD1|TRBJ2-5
CASSLGQGIETQYF
TGCGCCAGCAGCTTGGGACAGGGGATTGAGACCCAGTACTTC
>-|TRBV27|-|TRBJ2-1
CASSAKGYNEQFF
TGTGCCAGCAGTGCCAAAGGATACAATGAGCAGTTCTTC